The text below deals with one TCR beta chain. The data were produced by immunoSEQ multiplex PCR, yet TCRdb's version contains in-frame clones alone and is incomplete. The sample yields 150,000 to 200,000 clones, under 85% seen once. Study members were between roughly 18 and 89 years old and lived in 25 or so US regions. Each participant's cohort was designated according to participant-reported clinical history. The V gene lost 2 bases and the J gene lost 13 bases, with 12 bases spanning the gap. The germline gives CDR1 MGHDK, CDR2 SYGVNS. CDR3 length equals 12 residues. The record originates from a study of blood T cell repertoires in COVID-19. Study details: The origin of the acute and convalescent COVID-19 samples was the United States, Italy and Spain. Sources were T cells, B-cell-depleted T cells, or PBMCs; the material itself was cDNA or gDNA.

What was sequenced was PBMCs or T cells enriched from blood (not recorded which). V is TRBV25-1 and J is TRBJ2-1, with D perhaps matching TRBD2 (7 bases). The TCR originated in a man aged 50 to 60 who had recovered from COVID-19. In DNA form, the CDR3 reads TGTGCCAGCAGTGAACACGCGGGGGCCCAGTTCTTC. Protein sequence: CASSEHAGAQFF. Filled out from reference TRBV25-1 and TRBJ2-1, the complete variable domain reads EADIYQTPRYLVIGTGKKITLECSQTMGHDKMYWYQQDPGMELHLIHYSYGVNSTEKGDLSSESTVSRIRTEHFPLTLESARPSHTSQYLCASSEHAGAQFFGPGTRLTVL.